This TCR beta chain was sequenced for a study of blood T cell repertoires in COVID-19. Whole-study context: The origin of the acute and convalescent COVID-19 samples was the United States, Italy and Spain. The analysed material was cDNA or gDNA that came from T cells, B-cell-depleted T cells, or PBMCs.

Participants were aged roughly 18 to 90 years, lived in about 26 US areas, and enrolled virtually. In the 2 weeks before study entry, exposed participants met a COVID-19 case, which was PCR-confirmed or clinician-diagnosed. TCRdb's table, derived via immunoSEQ multiplex PCR, lists solely in-frame clones and lacks some. The sample lists 200,000 or so clones, approximately 83% occurring once. This clone was found many times. The CDR3 consists of 16 residues. Deletions cut 3 bases from V and 5 bases from J, with 20 bases between. Germline CDR1 is SGDLS and CDR2 is YYNGEE. V and J are TRBV9 and TRBJ2-5; D might be TRBD2 (6 bases). Sequencing was performed on PBMCs or T cells enriched from blood (not recorded which). This clonotype was sampled from a woman aged 45-60 years who had been exposed to COVID-19. CDR3 amino acids: CASSASLGGLGETQYF. For the CDR3, the DNA is TGTGCCAGCAGCGCCTCCCTGGGGGGATTGGGGGAGACCCAGTACTTC. Together with reference TRBV9 and TRBJ2-5, the CDR3 gives the full variable domain: DSGVTQTPKHLITATGQRVTLRCSPRSGDLSVYWYQQSLDQGLQFLIQYYNGEERAKGNILERFSAQQFPDLHSELNLSSLELGDSALYFCASSASLGGLGETQYFGPGTRLLVL.